The entry that follows covers one T cell receptor beta chain sequence. Its antigen is still unknown. This sample is drawn from a study of shared clonotypes between healthy human individuals. Notes on the study in general: Estimated clonotype richness was generally higher in naive than memory subsets.

Assay used: immunoSEQ multiplex PCR; TCRdb lists only in-frame clones, some missing. The sample yields roughly 1.5 million clones, 95% to 99% seen once. The specimen sequenced was naive CD4+ T cells sorted from blood. The subset denotes: CD45RA+ positively selected. The TCR was taken from a young man in good health.

The CDR3, as DNA: TGTGCCAGCATGGGGGGGCCAGGGGAGCAGTTCTTC. Its protein product is CASMGGPGEQFF. The rearrangement joins TRBV2 to TRBJ2-1; the D gene is possibly TRBD2 (7 bases). Germline V gene data show CDR1 as SNHLY and CDR2 as FYNNEI. The ends were cut back, 7 bases at V and 10 bases at J, with 14 bases in the middle. This CDR3 has 12 residues. Combining the CDR3 with reference TRBV2 and TRBJ2-1 gives the whole variable domain EPEVTQTPSHQVTQMGQEVILRCVPISNHLYFYWYRQILGQKVEFLVSFYNNEISEKSEIFDDQFSVERPDGSNFTLKIRSTKLEDSAMYFCASMGGPGEQFFGPGTRLTVL.